This T cell receptor beta chain was captured by sequencing in a study of Graves' ophthalmopathy and Graves' hyperthyroidism. The TCR beta CDR3 regions underwent amplification from RNA transcripts. HTBI-primed RT-PCR formed the first round, and a multiplex PCR formed the second. TCRdb passed the multiplex PCR reads through MiXCR, listing each CDR3 protein once. Here the sample spans about 740,000 distinct CDR3 sequences, roughly 40% being singletons. PBMCs stemmed from roughly 9.7 ml of fresh peripheral blood. The CDR3 has 11 amino acids. Germline V lookup: CDR1 SQVTM, CDR2 ANQGSEA. The V gene lost 5 bases and the J gene lost 0 bases, with 5 bases spanning the gap. Ten or more counts support this clonotype.

Material for sequencing was peripheral blood. This TCR came from an adult man with Graves' ophthalmopathy. The chain employs TRBV29-1 and TRBJ2-7; D unclear. CDR3 loop: CSVPGSYEQYF. CDR3 bases: TGCAGCGTTCCAGGCTCCTACGAGCAGTACTTC.